The rows below give T cell receptor beta chains drawn from one sample of a study of blood T cells in healthy people across ages. TCRdb re-called the 5' RACE reads through MiXCR, storing one row per CDR3 protein. The repertoire has 700,000 to 900,000 distinct CDR3 sequences, 20% to 30% of them found once; the top ten carry around 3%. These records were also assigned to another study, of T cells of mothers and their children.

Sequenced input: blood. These receptors all come from a boy between 5 and 17 years old in good health. The CDR3 runs from the conserved cysteine through the conserved F or W. The order of the fields is V gene, D gene, J gene, clone size, CDR3 DNA, CDR3 protein. The D gene is left open where the match is weak. Where a row states a size, it is once, few, many or the class of an expanded clone; other rows omit it.

v_gene: TRBV6-5; d_gene: TRBD2; j_gene: TRBJ2-7; abundance: .; CDR3nt: TGTGCCAGCAGTTATCTAGCGGATAATTACGAGCAGTACTTC; CDR3aa: CASSYLADNYEQYF
v_gene: TRBV18; d_gene: .; j_gene: TRBJ2-6; abundance: few; CDR3nt: TGTGCCAGCTCACGGAATACGGGACACCGCTTTTACTCTGGGGCCAACGTCCTGACTTTC; CDR3aa: CASSRNTGHRFYSGANVLTF
v_gene: TRBV3-1; d_gene: .; j_gene: TRBJ1-2; abundance: .; CDR3nt: TGTGCCAGCAGCCAAGAACAGGGAGGCGGCTACACCTTC; CDR3aa: CASSQEQGGGYTF
v_gene: TRBV3-1; d_gene: TRBD2; j_gene: TRBJ2-1; abundance: .; CDR3nt: TGTGCCAGCAGCAAACGGACTAGCGGGACTAATGAGCAGTTCTTC; CDR3aa: CASSKRTSGTNEQFF
v_gene: TRBV2; d_gene: .; j_gene: TRBJ1-4; abundance: .; CDR3nt: TGTGCCAGCCTGGGGAAGGGTGAAAAACTGTTTTTT; CDR3aa: CASLGKGEKLFF
v_gene: TRBV7-6; d_gene: .; j_gene: TRBJ2-2; abundance: few; CDR3nt: TGTGCCAGCAGCTCTCCCGAGGGGGTCGGGGAGCTGTTTTTT; CDR3aa: CASSSPEGVGELFF
v_gene: TRBV7-3; d_gene: .; j_gene: TRBJ2-1; abundance: once; CDR3nt: TGTGCCAGCAGCTTTGCAGGGCCCGGAGAGCAGTTCTTC; CDR3aa: CASSFAGPGEQFF
v_gene: TRBV5-1; d_gene: .; j_gene: TRBJ2-1; abundance: .; CDR3nt: TGCGCCAGCAGTACGGGCTACAATGAGCAGTTCTTC; CDR3aa: CASSTGYNEQFF
v_gene: TRBV20-1; d_gene: TRBD1; j_gene: TRBJ2-1; abundance: .; CDR3nt: TGCAGTGCTAGATCCCGGGACAGCTCCTACAATGAGCAGTTCTTC; CDR3aa: CSARSRDSSYNEQFF
v_gene: TRBV28; d_gene: .; j_gene: TRBJ1-1; abundance: few; CDR3nt: TGTGCCAGCACCCGGGGATGGGATGAAGCTTTCTTT; CDR3aa: CASTRGWDEAFF
v_gene: TRBV5-1; d_gene: .; j_gene: TRBJ2-7; abundance: few; CDR3nt: TGCGCCAGCAGCTTGGCGGACAGTACCTACGAGCAGTACTTC; CDR3aa: CASSLADSTYEQYF
v_gene: TRBV3-1; d_gene: .; j_gene: TRBJ2-5; abundance: few; CDR3nt: TGTGCCAGCAGCCAAGTGTCGGGGACCAACCAAGAGACCCAGTACTTC; CDR3aa: CASSQVSGTNQETQYF
v_gene: TRBV20-1; d_gene: .; j_gene: TRBJ2-5; abundance: few; CDR3nt: TGCAGTGCCCGGCACGGGGGTCAAGAGACCCAGTACTTC; CDR3aa: CSARHGGQETQYF
v_gene: TRBV2; d_gene: TRBD1; j_gene: TRBJ2-1; abundance: few; CDR3nt: TGTGCCAGCAGTGAAGGTGGCAGGGGGCCTTACAATGAGCAGTTCTTC; CDR3aa: CASSEGGRGPYNEQFF
v_gene: TRBV10-2; d_gene: TRBD1; j_gene: TRBJ2-2; abundance: .; CDR3nt: TGCGCCAGCAGTGGGGACAGGGGGCGCGCCGGGGAGCTGTTTTTT; CDR3aa: CASSGDRGRAGELFF
v_gene: TRBV2; d_gene: TRBD2; j_gene: TRBJ2-1; abundance: few; CDR3nt: TGTGCCAGCAGACATACTAGCGGGGGGGGCTCCTACGATGAGCAGTTCTTC; CDR3aa: CASRHTSGGGSYDEQFF
v_gene: TRBV7-3; d_gene: TRBD2; j_gene: TRBJ2-1; abundance: .; CDR3nt: TGTGCCAGCAGCTTAACAGGACTAGCGGGGGGTATGAATGAGCAGTTCTTC; CDR3aa: CASSLTGLAGGMNEQFF
v_gene: TRBV5-1; d_gene: .; j_gene: TRBJ2-2; abundance: .; CDR3nt: TGCGCCAGCAGGACCAGGACAGGGAGGGACACCGGGGAGCTGTTTTTT; CDR3aa: CASRTRTGRDTGELFF
v_gene: TRBV27; d_gene: TRBD2; j_gene: TRBJ2-5; abundance: .; CDR3nt: TGTGCCAGCAGCCTCGGAGGAGCGGGGGGGCCGGAGACCCAGTACTTC; CDR3aa: CASSLGGAGGPETQYF
v_gene: TRBV7-6; d_gene: .; j_gene: TRBJ1-1; abundance: few; CDR3nt: TGTGCCAGCACACCGGGGGGGATGAACACTGAAGCTTTCTTT; CDR3aa: CASTPGGMNTEAFF
v_gene: TRBV6-5; d_gene: TRBD1; j_gene: TRBJ2-2; abundance: .; CDR3nt: TGTGCCAGCAGTTTGGGACAGGGCAAGGCCGGGGAGCTGTTTTTT; CDR3aa: CASSLGQGKAGELFF
v_gene: TRBV11-2; d_gene: .; j_gene: TRBJ1-2; abundance: few; CDR3nt: TGTGCCAGCAGCTTAGATTCTCCTATTAACTATGGCTACACCTTC; CDR3aa: CASSLDSPINYGYTF
v_gene: TRBV28; d_gene: TRBD2; j_gene: TRBJ2-7; abundance: .; CDR3nt: TGTGCCAGCAGTTTCGCAGGGAGGGAGGAGCAGTACTTC; CDR3aa: CASSFAGREEQYF
v_gene: TRBV7-3; d_gene: TRBD2; j_gene: TRBJ2-3; abundance: .; CDR3nt: TGTGCCAGCAGCTTAATTCGGGGGGGGCTAGATACGCAGTATTTT; CDR3aa: CASSLIRGGLDTQYF
v_gene: TRBV16; d_gene: .; j_gene: TRBJ1-4; abundance: .; CDR3nt: TGTGCCAGCAGCCGAACCGGGACAACTAATGAAAAACTGTTTTTT; CDR3aa: CASSRTGTTNEKLFF
v_gene: TRBV2; d_gene: .; j_gene: TRBJ2-4; abundance: .; CDR3nt: TGTGCCAGCAGCCTGGGACCGGATTTCGGCATTCAGTACTTC; CDR3aa: CASSLGPDFGIQYF
v_gene: TRBV12-3/TRBV12-4; d_gene: .; j_gene: TRBJ1-1; abundance: .; CDR3nt: TGTGCCAGCGGCGCTCTTATGAACACTGAAGCTTTCTTT; CDR3aa: CASGALMNTEAFF
v_gene: TRBV20-1; d_gene: .; j_gene: TRBJ2-7; abundance: .; CDR3nt: TGCAGTGCTAGAGGGTTCGACTCCTACGAGCAGTACTTC; CDR3aa: CSARGFDSYEQYF
v_gene: TRBV16; d_gene: .; j_gene: TRBJ2-1; abundance: few; CDR3nt: TGTGCCAGCAGCCAATCGATAAGTGAGCAGTTCTTC; CDR3aa: CASSQSISEQFF
v_gene: TRBV12-3/TRBV12-4; d_gene: .; j_gene: TRBJ2-1; abundance: few; CDR3nt: TGTGCCAGCAGTTTATGGCGGGGTCCCTACAATGAGCAGTTCTTC; CDR3aa: CASSLWRGPYNEQFF
v_gene: TRBV20-1; d_gene: TRBD1; j_gene: TRBJ1-2; abundance: .; CDR3nt: TGCAGTGCTAGAGATCTTGACAGGGTTTATGGCTACACCTTC; CDR3aa: CSARDLDRVYGYTF
v_gene: TRBV5-1; d_gene: TRBD1; j_gene: TRBJ2-7; abundance: .; CDR3nt: TGCGCCAGCAGCTCTCGGACAGGGGTTACCTACGAGCAGTACTTC; CDR3aa: CASSSRTGVTYEQYF
v_gene: TRBV28; d_gene: .; j_gene: TRBJ1-6; abundance: .; CDR3nt: TGTGCCAGCAGTTTATTGGTCAGCTCCTATAATTCACCCCTCCACTTT; CDR3aa: CASSLLVSSYNSPLHF
v_gene: TRBV7-3; d_gene: .; j_gene: TRBJ2-2; abundance: .; CDR3nt: TGTGCCAGCAGCTCCCAGCCAGGGCTGGAGCTGTTTTTT; CDR3aa: CASSSQPGLELFF
v_gene: TRBV7-6; d_gene: .; j_gene: TRBJ1-1; abundance: .; CDR3nt: TGTGCCAGCAGCTTAACGGCGGGGACTGAAGCTTTCTTT; CDR3aa: CASSLTAGTEAFF
v_gene: TRBV7-9; d_gene: TRBD2; j_gene: TRBJ2-3; abundance: .; CDR3nt: TGTGCCAGCAGCCCCGGACTAGCGGGGGGTCCTAGCACAGATACGCAGTATTTT; CDR3aa: CASSPGLAGGPSTDTQYF
v_gene: TRBV20-1; d_gene: .; j_gene: TRBJ2-5; abundance: .; CDR3nt: TGCAGTGCTAGAGATCTGGCAGGGAAAGAGACCCAGTACTTC; CDR3aa: CSARDLAGKETQYF
v_gene: TRBV18; d_gene: TRBD2; j_gene: TRBJ2-1; abundance: .; CDR3nt: TGTGCCAGTCGGCGGGAGAGCAATGAGCAGTTCTTC; CDR3aa: CASRRESNEQFF
v_gene: TRBV15; d_gene: .; j_gene: TRBJ2-5; abundance: .; CDR3nt: TGTGCCACCAGCAGATCAGAAGAGACCCAGTACTTC; CDR3aa: CATSRSEETQYF
v_gene: TRBV10-3; d_gene: .; j_gene: TRBJ2-5; abundance: .; CDR3nt: TGTGCCATCAGTGAGGTTGGACAAGAGACCCAGTACTTC; CDR3aa: CAISEVGQETQYF
v_gene: TRBV12-3/TRBV12-4; d_gene: TRBD2; j_gene: TRBJ2-5; abundance: .; CDR3nt: TGTGCCAGCAGTCCAGCCGGGACTAGGTACAGTGGGACCCAGTACTTC; CDR3aa: CASSPAGTRYSGTQYF
v_gene: TRBV2; d_gene: TRBD1; j_gene: TRBJ2-1; abundance: .; CDR3nt: TGTGCCAGCAGTCACGGACAGGGGGCGGGGAATGAGCAGTTCTTC; CDR3aa: CASSHGQGAGNEQFF
v_gene: TRBV28; d_gene: TRBD2; j_gene: TRBJ2-1; abundance: .; CDR3nt: TGTGCCAGCAGCCCACTACTAGCGGGGGGGCCTTATGAGCAGTTCTTC; CDR3aa: CASSPLLAGGPYEQFF
v_gene: TRBV7-2; d_gene: .; j_gene: TRBJ1-5; abundance: few; CDR3nt: TGTGCCAGCAGCTGGGGTAGGAGGGAGGGCGGCAATCAGCCCCAGCATTTT; CDR3aa: CASSWGRREGGNQPQHF
v_gene: TRBV3-1; d_gene: TRBD1; j_gene: TRBJ1-1; abundance: few; CDR3nt: TGTGCCAGCAGCCAGTCCGGACAGGGGGGATACCCTGAAGCTTTCTTT; CDR3aa: CASSQSGQGGYPEAFF
v_gene: TRBV29-1; d_gene: .; j_gene: TRBJ2-5; abundance: few; CDR3nt: TGCAGCGTTGAATATACAGTTCAAGAGACCCAGTACTTC; CDR3aa: CSVEYTVQETQYF
v_gene: TRBV7-8; d_gene: .; j_gene: TRBJ2-2; abundance: .; CDR3nt: TGTGCCAGCAGCCCCCAGGGGAGGGCCGGGGAGCTGTTTTTT; CDR3aa: CASSPQGRAGELFF
v_gene: TRBV15; d_gene: .; j_gene: TRBJ2-5; abundance: .; CDR3nt: TGTGCCACCAGCAGATTTGACCGGGAGATTGGGGAGACCCAGTACTTC; CDR3aa: CATSRFDREIGETQYF
v_gene: TRBV29-1; d_gene: TRBD1; j_gene: TRBJ1-2; abundance: few; CDR3nt: TGCAGCGTCCAAACAGGGGACTATGGCTACACCTTC; CDR3aa: CSVQTGDYGYTF
v_gene: TRBV6-1; d_gene: TRBD1; j_gene: TRBJ1-6; abundance: .; CDR3nt: TGTGCCAGCAGGGAAGGACAGGGAAGGAATTCACCCCTCCACTTT; CDR3aa: CASREGQGRNSPLHF
v_gene: TRBV7-9; d_gene: .; j_gene: TRBJ2-7; abundance: few; CDR3nt: TGTGCCAGCAGTAATATAGGGGGAGCTCGCACCTACGAGCAGTACTTC; CDR3aa: CASSNIGGARTYEQYF
v_gene: TRBV29-1; d_gene: .; j_gene: TRBJ1-2; abundance: few; CDR3nt: TGCAGCGTCGACGGGTTGAACTATGGCTACACCTTC; CDR3aa: CSVDGLNYGYTF
v_gene: TRBV20-1; d_gene: TRBD1; j_gene: TRBJ1-2; abundance: few; CDR3nt: TGCAGTGCTAGTTTATCAGGGGGCATGAACTATGGCTACACCTTC; CDR3aa: CSASLSGGMNYGYTF